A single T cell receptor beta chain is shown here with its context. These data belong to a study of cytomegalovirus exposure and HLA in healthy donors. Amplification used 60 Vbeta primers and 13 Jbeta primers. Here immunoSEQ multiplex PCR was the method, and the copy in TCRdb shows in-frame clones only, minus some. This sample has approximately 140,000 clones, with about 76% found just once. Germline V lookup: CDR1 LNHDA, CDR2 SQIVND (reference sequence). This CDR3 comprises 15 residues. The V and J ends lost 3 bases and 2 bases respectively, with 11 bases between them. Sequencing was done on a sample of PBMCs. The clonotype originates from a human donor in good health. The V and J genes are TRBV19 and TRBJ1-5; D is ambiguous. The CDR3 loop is CASSIQAGGNQPQHF. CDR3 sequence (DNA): TGTGCCAGTAGTATTCAGGCCGGGGGCAATCAGCCCCAGCATTTT.